The clone carrying this T cell receptor (beta chain) came up many times. Its antigen remains unknown. The CDR3 runs to 13 residues. In germline, CDR1 is SGHTA, CDR2 FQGNSA. The V gene lost 1 base and the J gene lost 9 bases, with 10 bases spanning the gap. The sample originates from a study of T cells in Graves' hyperthyroidism and ophthalmopathy. Study information: Blood was drawn when the patient was first diagnosed and still untreated. Study-wide results and caveats: Most clonotypes expanded in the thyroid (above 0.001) were also present in blood. Patients with ophthalmopathy were separated from those with stable hyperthyroidism by a 13 V-J model.

Those with hyperthyroidism were 18 to 65 years old, newly diagnosed, and ill for under 2 months. RNA transcripts yielded amplified TCR beta CDR3 regions. HTBI primers were used for first-round RT-PCR of the TCR CDR3. One entry per CDR3 protein results from TCRdb running MiXCR on the multiplex PCR reads. Of around 350,000 distinct CDR3 sequences listed, roughly 13% are singletons. This TCR came from a woman aged 18-29 years with Graves' hyperthyroidism. The sequencing input was blood. The chain couples TRBV7-2 to TRBJ1-5; TRBD1 is a possible D gene (5 bases). CDR3 DNA: TGTGCCAGCAGCTTAGGGGGGGGTAGGCCCCAGCATTTT. Its translation: CASSLGGGRPQHF.